The 20 T cell receptor beta chains listed next were all sequenced from one sample in a study of blood T cell repertoires in COVID-19. This table comes from immunoSEQ multiplex PCR, and its TCRdb copy is limited to in-frame clones, with some not included. Here the sample spans some 350,000 clones, 80% to 90% being singletons. Sequences were obtained from PBMCs or T cells enriched from blood (not recorded which). These receptors were taken from a man aged 30 to 45 who had recovered from COVID-19.

The J gene is TRBJ1-1, the V gene TRBV3-1 (or the pseudogene TRBV3-2); D not resolved. Germline assignment: CDR1 LGHDT and CDR2 YNNKEL (reference sequence). V was shortened by 4 bases and J by 6 bases, with 12 bases between the two germline ends. This CDR3 contains 13 residues. DNA for the CDR3: TGTGCCAGCAGCCCGCGGGGTGGCTCTGAAGCTTTCTTT. Translating gives CASSPRGGSEAFF.

The chain is built from TRBV5-1 and TRBJ1-6; no definite D call. The CDR3 consists of 18 residues. Germline V gives CDR1 SGHRS, CDR2 YFSETQ. The V end was cut by 0 bases, the J end by 0 bases, with 13 bases between. This CDR3 is CASSLVEGGSSYNSPLHF. CDR3 DNA: TGCGCCAGCAGCTTGGTAGAGGGCGGGAGCTCCTATAATTCACCCCTCCACTTT.

The J gene is TRBJ1-2, the V gene TRBV5-1, with D hard to call. Germline assignment: CDR1 SGHRS and CDR2 YFSETQ. With 1 base removed from V and 3 bases from J, the gap between germline ends came to 7 bases. This CDR3 is 13 amino acids long. The CDR3 DNA reads as TGCGCCAGCAGCTTGTGGGGAGACTATGGCTACACCTTC. Protein sequence: CASSLWGDYGYTF.

V and J are TRBV7-2 and TRBJ1-2; D uncertain. This CDR3 has 12 residues. Deletions cut 1 base from V and 12 bases from J, with 12 bases between. Germline CDR1 is SGHTA and CDR2 is FQGNSA. The CDR3 here is CASSLVRVGHTF. The CDR3 nucleotides read TGTGCCAGCAGCTTAGTGCGGGTCGGGCACACCTTC.

The J gene is TRBJ1-5, the V gene TRBV6-1, with unresolved D. CDR1 is MNHNS and CDR2 is SASEGT in the germline V gene. V was shortened by 2 bases and J by 0 bases, with 11 bases between the two germline ends. The CDR3 spans 16 residues. The CDR3 spells CASSEWAGPSNQPQHF. In DNA, the CDR3 is TGTGCCAGCAGTGAATGGGCAGGTCCTAGCAATCAGCCCCAGCATTTT.

J is TRBJ2-3 and V is TRBV27, with 11 nucleotides matching TRBD2. The germline V gene has CDR1 MNHEY and CDR2 SMNVEV (reference sequence). V lost 5 bases and J lost 4; bases outside the gene matches: 11. This CDR3 contains 17 residues. The CDR3 here is CASSPFRTSGSPDTQYF. The CDR3 DNA sequence: TGTGCCAGCAGTCCCTTTAGGACTAGCGGGTCCCCAGATACGCAGTATTTT.

V and J are TRBV20-1 and TRBJ1-6; D is unclear. Between the trimmed V and J ends, which lost 3 bases and 0 bases, there was a span of 18 bases. From germline, CDR1 is DFQATT and CDR2 SNEGSKA (reference sequence). The CDR3 runs to 18 residues. Written as DNA, the CDR3 is TGCAGTGCTAGTCCCCCCCCAAGGGAGGACTCCTATAATTCACCCCTCCACTTT. Protein: CSASPPPREDSYNSPLHF.

The chain employs TRBV5-4 and TRBJ2-2; TRBD2 matches at 7 bases. Germline V lookup: CDR1 SGHNT, CDR2 YYREEE (reference sequence). This CDR3 spans 14 amino acids. V trimming: 4 bases; J trimming: 5 bases; junction bases outside the gene matches: 5. CDR3 bases: TGTGCCAGCAGCCCGTGGGGGGGGACCGGGGAGCTGTTTTTT. Protein sequence: CASSPWGGTGELFF.

J is TRBJ2-1 and V is TRBV6-5; D not resolved. Trimming took off 5 bases at V and 10 bases at J, with 9 bases between the two ends. CDR3 length equals 11 residues. Germline CDR1 MNHEY, CDR2 SVGAGI. CDR3 nucleotides: TGTGCCAGCAGTCCGGGTCAAGAGCAGTTCTTC. Translated: CASSPGQEQFF.

The gene calls are TRBV5-6 and TRBJ2-3; no clear D gene. Germline V gene lookup returns CDR1 SGHDT and CDR2 YYEEEE. The CDR3 totals 15 residues. V was pared by 0 bases and J by 2 bases, with 10 bases between. The CDR3 DNA sequence: TGTGCCAGCAGCTTGGGACTCTCTCCCACAGATACGCAGTATTTT. This sequence encodes CASSLGLSPTDTQYF.

The chain combines TRBV10-3 with TRBJ1-3; D possibly corresponds to TRBD1 (5 bases). Germline CDR1 is ENHRY and CDR2 is SYGVKD. The V end lost 10 bases, the J end lost 0 bases, and 16 bases lay between the germline ends. This CDR3 has 15 amino acids. The DNA of the CDR3 is TGTGCCACCACCACCCGGACAACCTCTGGAAACACCATATATTTT. Translating it yields CATTTRTTSGNTIYF.

The chain uses TRBV11-2 and TRBJ2-5; D unclear. The CDR3 sequence is 14 residues long. V dropped 2 bases and J dropped 2 bases, with 9 bases sitting between them. CDR1 is SGHAT, CDR2 FQNNGV, per germline. CDR3 sequence: CASSLSPGQETQYF. In nucleotides, the CDR3 is TGTGCCAGCAGCTTATCGCCAGGTCAAGAGACCCAGTACTTC.

This sequence joins TRBV10-1 and TRBJ2-1, with 12 bases aligning to TRBD2. Germline V gene sequence: CDR1 WNHNN, CDR2 SYGVQD (reference sequence). V lost 5 bases to trimming and J lost 5 bases; unmatched junction nucleotides: 4. CDR3 length: 15 residues. The CDR3 nucleotides read TGCGCCAGCAGTACTAGCGGGGGGCCAAACAATGAGCAGTTCTTC. This translates into CASSTSGGPNNEQFF.

This clone occurred once. The V call is TRBV11-3, the J call TRBJ2-2; D perhaps matches TRBD1 (5 bases). This CDR3 has 14 residues. Germline-derived CDR1 and CDR2 are SGHNT and YENEEA. Deletions cut 5 bases from V and 3 bases from J, with 10 bases between. Here the CDR3 reads CASSRGGDTGELFF. CDR3 nucleotides: TGTGCCAGCAGCAGGGGTGGGGACACCGGGGAGCTGTTTTTT. Combining the CDR3 with reference TRBV11-3 and TRBJ2-2 gives the whole variable domain EAGVVQSPRYKIIEKKQPVAFWCNPISGHNTLYWYLQNLGQGPELLIRYENEEAVDDSQLPKDRFSAERLKGVDSTLKIQPAELGDSAVYLCASSRGGDTGELFFGEGSRLTVL.

J is TRBJ2-5 and V is TRBV19, with TRBD1 as a possible D gene (5 bases). Trimming removed 5 bases from V and 4 bases from J, with 17 bases in between. The CDR3 covers 15 residues. CDR1 LNHDA and CDR2 SQIVND come from the germline V gene (reference sequence). Here the CDR3 reads CASSPTGPQGETQYF. The CDR3 nucleotides are TGTGCCAGTAGTCCGACCGGGCCTCAGGGAGAGACCCAGTACTTC.

The chain couples TRBV5-4 to TRBJ1-6, with 7 nucleotides matching TRBD1. Per the germline V gene, CDR1 is SGHNT and CDR2 is YYREEE (reference sequence). With V trimmed by 1 base and J by 6 bases, 4 bases remained unmatched. The CDR3 contains 15 residues. The CDR3 coding sequence is TGTGCCAGCAGCTTGTGGGCAGGGGGTAATTCACCCCTCCACTTT. Protein product: CASSLWAGGNSPLHF. The entire variable domain, with the rest obtained from reference TRBV5-4 and TRBJ1-6, is as follows: ETGVTQSPTHLIKTRGQQVTLRCSSQSGHNTVSWYQQALGQGPQFIFQYYREEENGRGNFPPRFSGLQFPNYSSELNVNALELDDSALYLCASSLWAGGNSPLHFGNGTRLTVT.

This rearrangement joins TRBV28 to TRBJ2-7; 7 bases are a match to TRBD2. Looked up from germline, CDR1 is MDHEN and CDR2 is SYDVKM. CDR3 size: 16 residues. V lost 6 bases, J lost 0 bases, and 11 bases stayed unmatched. CDR3 protein: CASSRGWGLHSYEQYF. CDR3 DNA sequence: TGTGCCAGCAGCCGAGGTTGGGGACTACACTCCTACGAGCAGTACTTC.

V is TRBV27 and J is TRBJ2-7, with TRBD2 matching 8 bases. Germline CDR1 reads MNHEY; CDR2 reads SMNVEV (reference sequence). The CDR3 totals 15 residues. J lost 4 bases, V lost 3 bases, and 8 bases had no gene match. The CDR3 DNA reads as TGTGCCAGCAGTTTGGGAGCGGGGGATACTTACGAGCAGTACTTC. Its protein product is CASSLGAGDTYEQYF.

This clone was counted between two and nine times. The J gene is TRBJ1-4, the V gene TRBV7-9; D may be TRBD1 (6 bases). Per germline, CDR1 SEHNR and CDR2 FQNEAQ (reference sequence). V lost 4 bases and J lost 0, with 6 bases in between. This CDR3 spans 14 amino acids. For the CDR3, the DNA is TGTGCCAGCAGCTCAGGGGCAACTAATGAAAAACTGTTTTTT. Residues: CASSSGATNEKLFF.

The chain couples TRBV11-2 to TRBJ1-6; D not resolved. The V and J ends lost 5 bases and 16 bases respectively, with 15 bases between them. Germline CDR1 is SGHAT and CDR2 is FQNNGV. This CDR3 comprises 12 residues. The CDR3 reads CASSPGSLFLHF. CDR3 coding DNA: TGTGCCAGCAGCCCCGGTAGTCTGTTTCTCCACTTT.